The 21 T cell receptor beta chains below come from one sample, sequenced in a study of blood T cell repertoires in COVID-19. Some clones are missing from TCRdb's copy, which holds only in-frame ones; the method was immunoSEQ multiplex PCR. This sample carries 200,000 to 250,000 clones, around four fifths of them seen once, and the ten largest clones take 8% to 9%. What was sequenced was peripheral blood. The receptors were sampled from a woman aged 80 or older with COVID-19, enrolled during active disease.

The DNA of the CDR3 is TGTGCCTGGAGGACCGGGGGATTTAATCAGCCCCAGCATTTT. It is translated as CAWRTGGFNQPQHF. The chain recombines TRBV30 with TRBJ1-5; tentative D call: TRBD1 (5 bases). Germline V gene sequence: CDR1 GTSNPN, CDR2 SVGIG (reference sequence). Trimming shortened V by 3 bases and J by 4 bases, and 13 bases separated the two germline ends. The CDR3 totals 14 residues.

This chain links TRBV28 with TRBJ2-1; the match to TRBD2 covers 11 bases. Germline CDR1 and CDR2: MDHEN and SYDVKM. V gave up 5 bases and J gave up 4 bases; unmatched junction bases: 4. The CDR3 spans 15 residues. The CDR3 region is CASSLGLAEYNEQFF. In nucleotides, the CDR3 is TGTGCCAGCAGTCTGGGACTAGCGGAGTACAATGAGCAGTTCTTC.

This chain connects TRBV4-3 to TRBJ2-3; TRBD2 is a possible D gene (5 bases). With 5 bases removed from V and 1 base from J, the gap between germline ends came to 16 bases. Germline V lookup: CDR1 LGHNA, CDR2 YSLEER. The length of the CDR3 is 16 residues. The CDR3 region has the DNA TGCGCCAGCAGCGCTGAAGGAGGCTGGGGCACAGATACGCAGTATTTT. As protein: CASSAEGGWGTDTQYF.

The chain joins TRBV5-1 to TRBJ2-7; 12 bases align to TRBD1. Germline-derived CDR1 and CDR2 are SGHRS and YFSETQ. V shed 3 bases and J 13 bases; nucleotides not matched to a gene: 11. CDR3 length: 14 amino acids. The CDR3 is CASSSGTGGTTSYF. The CDR3 coding sequence is TGCGCCAGCAGCTCCGGGACAGGGGGCACTACGTCCTACTTC.

The rearrangement links TRBV11-2 to TRBJ2-7, with 9 bases that match TRBD1. The CDR3 is made up of 16 amino acids. The trim removed 0 bases at V and 4 bases at J, leaving 7 bases unmatched. Germline CDR1 is SGHAT and CDR2 is FQNNGV. This CDR3 is CASSLDSGQGSYEQYF. CDR3 nucleotide sequence: TGTGCCAGCAGCTTAGATTCGGGACAGGGATCGTACGAGCAGTACTTC.

J is TRBJ2-7 and V is TRBV3-1 (or the pseudogene TRBV3-2); the D gene is possibly TRBD1 (5 bases). The CDR3 covers 12 residues. CDR1 and CDR2 (germline): LGHDT, YNNKEL (reference sequence). V dropped 3 bases and J dropped 5 bases, with 8 bases sitting between them. The CDR3 sequence: CASSQGLDEQYF. DNA for the CDR3: TGTGCCAGCAGCCAGGGGCTCGACGAGCAGTACTTC.

The chain links TRBV18 to TRBJ2-6; D is uncertain. The CDR3 has 19 residues. V shed 3 bases and J shed 1 base, with 19 bases lying between them. CDR1 and CDR2 (germline): KGHSH, LQKENI. CDR3 amino acids: CASSPRGAASVSGANVLTF. CDR3 sequence (DNA): TGTGCCAGCTCACCCCGAGGTGCGGCGTCTGTATCTGGGGCCAACGTCCTGACTTTC.

The chain links TRBV5-1 to TRBJ1-4; the D gene is possibly TRBD1 (5 bases). The germline CDR1 and CDR2 sequences are SGHRS and YFSETQ. The CDR3 runs 17 residues. The V end was cut by 5 bases, the J end by 0 bases, with 17 bases between. In nucleotides, the CDR3 is TGCGCCAGCAGATTCGGGACGGGGACTTCAACTAATGAAAAACTGTTTTTT. It is translated as CASRFGTGTSTNEKLFF.

This sequence joins TRBV2 and TRBJ2-1, with 13 bases that match TRBD2. The V and J ends lost 2 bases and 7 bases, in that order; junction bases with no gene match: 5. The germline V gene encodes CDR1 SNHLY and CDR2 FYNNEI. This CDR3 comprises 16 residues. CDR3 nucleotides: TGTGCCAGCAGTGAAACACTAGCGGGAGGGCCAAATGAGCAGTTCTTC. This gives the protein CASSETLAGGPNEQFF. Full variable domain (outside the CDR3, taken from reference TRBV2 and TRBJ2-1): EPEVTQTPSHQVTQMGQEVILRCVPISNHLYFYWYRQILGQKVEFLVSFYNNEISEKSEIFDDQFSVERPDGSNFTLKIRSTKLEDSAMYFCASSETLAGGPNEQFFGPGTRLTVL.

The V and J genes are TRBV24-1 and TRBJ2-1; 10 positions match TRBD2. The CDR3 is made up of 16 amino acids. V shed 1 base, J shed 9 bases, and the junction held 8 bases outside the gene matches. The germline CDR1 and CDR2 sequences are KGHDR and SFDVKD. The CDR3 DNA reads as TGTGCCACCAGTGATTTCTCCAGCGGGGGGGCCGGTGAGCAGTTCTTC. It is translated as CATSDFSSGGAGEQFF.

The rearrangement joins TRBV5-1 to TRBJ2-1, with D perhaps matching TRBD2 (7 bases). The CDR3 runs to 15 residues. Trimming removed 4 bases from V and 6 bases from J, with 17 bases in between. The germline V gene has CDR1 SGHRS and CDR2 YFSETQ. This CDR3 reads CASSGEGDYFNEQFF. The CDR3 bases are TGCGCCAGCAGCGGGGAGGGGGATTATTTCAATGAGCAGTTCTTC.

This clone was observed a handful of times. This chain connects TRBV27 to TRBJ1-4; D is ambiguous. There are 14 residues in the CDR3. V lost 5 bases to trimming and J lost 7 bases, with 14 bases between them. Germline CDR1 and CDR2: MNHEY and SMNVEV (reference sequence). The CDR3 spells CASSRTGKSEKLFF. As DNA, the CDR3 is TGTGCCAGCAGTCGGACTGGGAAGAGTGAAAAACTGTTTTTT.

In the case of this clone: The sample carries other DNA sequences with the same CDR3. The chain combines TRBV15 with TRBJ2-1, with 11 bases matching TRBD2. The CDR3 runs 15 residues. Germline V gene lookup returns CDR1 LNHNV and CDR2 YYDKDF (reference sequence). The V segment lost 5 bases and the J segment 3 bases; nucleotides outside the gene matches: 3. CDR3 coding DNA: TGTGCCACCAGCGGCGGGACTAGCGGCTACAATGAGCAGTTCTTC. Translated, it gives CATSGGTSGYNEQFF.

This chain uses TRBV11-3 with TRBJ2-1; TRBD2 agrees at 14 bases. J was trimmed by 7 bases and V by 4 bases; bases with no gene match: 3. The CDR3 has 15 residues. Germline assignment: CDR1 SGHNT and CDR2 YENEEA. DNA for the CDR3: TGTGCCAGCAGCTCCGGACTAGCGGGGGGAAATGAGCAGTTCTTC. This codes for CASSSGLAGGNEQFF.

The chain uses TRBV28 and TRBJ2-2; the D gene is possibly TRBD2 (7 bases). The CDR3 covers 14 residues. Germline assignment: CDR1 MDHEN and CDR2 SYDVKM. The V end lost 2 bases, the J end lost 5 bases, and 9 bases lay between the germline ends. The CDR3 bases are TGTGCCAGCAGTTTAGGGGGGGCGACCGGGGAGCTGTTTTTT. Protein: CASSLGGATGELFF.

The rearrangement uses TRBV2 and TRBJ1-1; D may be TRBD1 (6 bases). CDR1 is SNHLY, CDR2 FYNNEI, per germline. The CDR3 spans 13 residues. The V and J ends lost 4 bases and 4 bases respectively, with 10 bases between them. DNA of the CDR3: TGTGCCAGCAGTGTGCAAGGGGGCACTGAAGCTTTCTTT. It encodes CASSVQGGTEAFF.

V usage is TRBV25-1 and J usage is TRBJ1-1; D possibly corresponds to TRBD1 (5 bases). V was trimmed by 2 bases and J by 8 bases, leaving 12 bases between them. The germline gives CDR1 MGHDK, CDR2 SYGVNS. CDR3 length equals 13 residues. CDR3 in amino acids: CASSEGARTEAFF. For the CDR3, the DNA is TGTGCCAGCAGTGAAGGAGCAAGGACAGAAGCTTTCTTT.

In its sample, this clone was seen a few times. The genes are TRBV18 and TRBJ2-7; TRBD1 aligns across 9 bases. In germline, CDR1 is KGHSH, CDR2 LQKENI. The CDR3 totals 16 residues. Unmatched junction bases numbered 14, after V lost 6 bases and J lost 5 bases. The CDR3, as DNA: TGTGCCAGCTCCCCAAGAAACAGGGGGCTAGAGAACGAGCAGTACTTC. Its protein is CASSPRNRGLENEQYF.

The chain employs TRBV7-3 and TRBJ2-5; D is unclear. There are 14 residues in the CDR3. Deletions cut 0 bases from V and 2 bases from J, with 7 bases between. Germline V gene lookup returns CDR1 SGHTA and CDR2 FQGTGA. CDR3 sequence: CASSLTAVQETQYF. CDR3 nucleotide sequence: TGTGCCAGCAGCTTAACAGCCGTTCAAGAGACCCAGTACTTC.

This rearrangement joins TRBV6-5 to TRBJ2-1; 10 bases agree with TRBD2. V lost 6 bases to trimming and J lost 6 bases; unmatched junction nucleotides: 8. This CDR3 is built from 15 residues. Germline-derived CDR1 and CDR2 are MNHEY and SVGAGI. This chain's CDR3 is CASRSLSGRLNEQFF. DNA of the CDR3: TGTGCCAGCAGAAGCCTTAGCGGGAGGCTCAATGAGCAGTTCTTC.

This clone showed up just a few times. This chain uses TRBV3-1 (or the pseudogene TRBV3-2) with TRBJ2-5; TRBD1 matches 9 bases. The CDR3 has 17 residues. The germline V gene encodes CDR1 LGHDT and CDR2 YNNKEL (reference sequence). V dropped 1 base and J dropped 5; count of bases not matched to a gene: 11. CDR3 sequence reads: CASSQVGLGQGGETQYF. The CDR3 coding sequence is TGTGCCAGCAGCCAAGTGGGCTTGGGACAGGGAGGGGAGACCCAGTACTTC.